This T cell receptor (beta chain) appears in the sequencing data of a study of beta chain bispecific antibodies for T cell cancers (dated by TCRdb to the early 2020s). Background on the whole study: T cells from healthy donors were cocultured with T cell leukemia lines in the presence of bispecific antibodies, after which the depletion of each TRBV family was measured by TRBV sequencing of the surviving cells. Jurkat cells expressed surface TRBV12 (TRBV12-3), and HPB-ALL cells expressed surface TRBV5-5.

This clonotype has a count of ten or more. The clone's antigen remains unknown. Nothing much larger sits one base from this clone, and base qualities are not available. Libraries incorporated unique molecular identifier barcodes, which were used to quantify clonotypes. Qiagen AllPrep DNA/RNA Micro kits were used to isolate total RNA, and an Agilent TapeStation was used to check RNA quality. TCR beta libraries were constructed by 5' RACE, in which cDNA synthesis was followed by two PCR steps with TCR beta constant-region gene-specific primers. TCR beta libraries were sequenced on an Illumina MiSeq platform. Per the authors' processing: MIGEC, MiXCR and VDJtools were used for read processing. To get a clonotype's frequency, the unique molecular identifiers belonging to that clonotype were divided by all unique molecular identifiers in the sample. Nonfunctional TRBV genes listed as pseudogenes or open reading frames in IMGT, such as TRBV1, TRBV12-1 and TRBV21, were excluded. In-frame beta chains were kept once TCRdb had trimmed the public reads at Q25 with fastp and called clones with MiXCR. Records with the same CDR3 protein are collapsed into one entry carrying the most frequent genes and DNA. The V and J calls and clone size come from TCRdb's table, not from the authors' own analysis. In this sample the table shows over 20,000 distinct CDR3 sequences, roughly 3% of which occur a single time. Clones ranked in the top ten supply approximately 30% of the sample.

The study at large found these results: Leukemia cell line cells were mixed with normal T cells in each sequenced sample, and most of the targeted TRBV signal was derived from the leukemia cells rather than from the normal T cells. Cross-reactivity of the anti-TRBV5-5 antibody with TRBV5-6 was attributed to high sequence similarity between the two genes.

The germline ends are 10 bases apart after V is trimmed by 3 bases and J by 6 bases. Its CDR3 holds 13 amino acids, cysteine through phenylalanine. CDR3 DNA only is kept here, 39 bases in frame from base 1. The CDR1 and CDR2 encoded by the germline V gene (reference sequence) are LNHNV and YYDKDF. T cells were expanded from blood mononuclear cells for two to four days using either anti-CD3 antibody OKT3 or CD3/CD28 Dynabeads. The culture conditions for expanded T cells were RPMI 1640 plus 10% fetal bovine serum, recombinant human IL-2 (about 94 IU/ml) and IL-7 (approximately 5.2 ng/ml). Cocultures combined approximately 5 x 10^4 normal T cells with approximately 5 x 10^4 target cells and bispecific antibody in about 0.095 mL, incubated about 16 hours at 37°C. Each bispecific antibody was composed of two single-chain variable fragments, which were expressed in a single-chain diabody format with a His tag. The effector T cells were obtained from healthy human donors, with peripheral blood mononuclear cells isolated from leukapheresis samples by Ficoll density gradient centrifugation.

The chain is encoded by TRBV15 joined to TRBJ2-3; perhaps TRBD2 is the D gene, with 6 bases matching. Sequenced material: healthy donor T cells cultured with leukemia cells. The TCR sequence derives from a human donor in good health. Some clones in this sample may be carry-over from other donors' samples. The DNA sequence is TGTGCCACCAGCAGGGAGACTAGTGATACGCAGTATTTT. Its translation is CATSRETSDTQYF.